A single sample is the source of the 24 T cell receptor beta chains below, sequenced in a study of T cells after yellow fever vaccination. TCRdb redid the calling of the 5' RACE reads with MiXCR, one entry per CDR3 protein. The repertoire holds some 320,000 distinct CDR3 sequences, with 7.5% to 9% as singletons. The sample here was CD4+ T cells sorted from PBMCs, taken 5 days after the yellow fever booster vaccination. Receptors originate from a man aged 18 to 35 who received the YFV17D yellow fever vaccine.

This clonotype was counted only a few times. The J gene is TRBJ1-6, the V gene TRBV2; the D is unclear. Trimming took 4 bases from V and 10 from J, leaving 11 bases between them. This CDR3 has 13 amino acids. Per the germline V gene, CDR1 is SNHLY and CDR2 is FYNNEI. The CDR3 DNA sequence: TGTGCCAGCAGTGTCCAGCAAGGATCACCCCTCCACTTT. Amino acids: CASSVQQGSPLHF.

This clonotype was seen more than once but under ten times. The chain uses TRBV6-2 or TRBV6-3 and TRBJ2-7; TRBD2 is a possible D gene (6 bases). V lost 2 bases and J 4 bases, leaving 9 bases between the germline ends. Germline CDR1 MNHEY, CDR2 SVGEGT. This CDR3 region has 13 residues. CDR3 nucleotide sequence: TGTGCCAGCAGTTACGGCGGGATGTACGAGCAGTACGTC. As protein: CASSYGGMYEQYV.

This clonotype was observed a few times. This chain uses TRBV5-4 with TRBJ2-5; TRBD1 might be the D (6 bases). The CDR3 is 13 residues long. Germline V lookup: CDR1 SGHNT, CDR2 YYREEE (reference sequence). The V gene lost 0 bases and the J gene lost 4 bases, with 7 bases spanning the gap. The CDR3 region is CASSLAGAETQYF. In DNA form, the CDR3 reads TGTGCCAGCAGCTTGGCAGGGGCAGAGACCCAGTACTTC.

The chain is built from TRBV6-5 and TRBJ2-1; D is unclear. V lost 4 bases to trimming and J lost 2 bases, with 15 bases between them. This CDR3 spans 16 amino acids. Germline V gives CDR1 MNHEY, CDR2 SVGAGI. The CDR3 bases are TGTGCCAGCAGTTCTGTCCGGACCCAGCCCTACAATGAGCAGTTCTTC. Its translation: CASSSVRTQPYNEQFF.

The genes are TRBV2 and TRBJ1-4; D call uncertain. Germline V lookup: CDR1 SNHLY, CDR2 FYNNEI. The CDR3 sequence is 13 residues long. V lost 6 bases, J lost 8 bases, and 13 bases lay in between. The CDR3 bases are TGTGCCAGCAGCCTAGGTTGGCCGGAAAAACTGTTTTTT. Amino acids: CASSLGWPEKLFF.

This clonotype showed up many times. The rearrangement joins TRBV24-1 to TRBJ2-3; possibly TRBD2 for D (6 bases). The CDR3 covers 12 residues. Germline CDR1 reads KGHDR; CDR2 reads SFDVKD. The V end lost 9 bases, the J end lost 8 bases, and 14 bases lay between the germline ends. CDR3 in DNA: TGTGCCACCTCTTCTGGAGGGAGTACGCAGTATTTT. It encodes CATSSGGSTQYF.

This clonotype turned up a few times. This chain connects TRBV4-1 to TRBJ1-2; D remains unclear. Trimming stripped 2 bases from V and 7 bases from J, with 26 bases between. The CDR3 is 18 residues long. Germline values: CDR1 MGHRA, CDR2 YSYEKL. As DNA, the CDR3 is TGCGCCAGCAGCCAATCGGATTACAAGGGATCCGAGGACCGTGGCTACACCTTC. Protein: CASSQSDYKGSEDRGYTF.

There are many counts of this clonotype. The chain couples TRBV7-3 to TRBJ2-1, with D tentatively TRBD1 or TRBD2 (5 bases each). The CDR3 runs to 15 residues. The germline V gene has CDR1 SGHTA and CDR2 FQGTGA. Trimming removed 4 bases from V and 6 bases from J, with 16 bases in between. The CDR3 region has the DNA TGTGCCAGCAGCTACGGGACCCCTTTCCTCAATGAGCAGTTCTTC. The encoded protein is CASSYGTPFLNEQFF.

This clonotype was seen repeatedly, ten times or more. The chain recombines TRBV11-3 with TRBJ1-1; unclear D gene. Per the germline V gene, CDR1 is SGHNT and CDR2 is YENEEA. Deletions cut 5 bases from V and 0 bases from J, with 7 bases between. The CDR3 has 13 amino acids. In DNA form, the CDR3 reads TGTGCCAGCAGCGGAAGGATGAACACTGAAGCTTTCTTT. Translating gives CASSGRMNTEAFF.

This clonotype has ten or more counts. V gene TRBV27 combines with J gene TRBJ1-2; tentatively, D is TRBD1 (6 bases). The CDR3 has 16 amino acids. Between the trimmed V and J ends, which lost 5 bases and 4 bases, there was a span of 20 bases. Germline lookup yields CDR1 MNHEY and CDR2 SMNVEV (reference sequence). CDR3 nucleotide sequence: TGTGCCAGCAGTCCGGCAATCACGACAGGAGGCTATGGCTACACCTTC. It codes for CASSPAITTGGYGYTF.

The rearrangement joins TRBV14 to TRBJ2-5; the D is unclear. The ends were cut back, 3 bases at V and 0 bases at J, with 5 bases in the middle. This CDR3 has 13 residues. Germline CDR1 is SGHDN and CDR2 is FVKESK. The CDR3 sequence: CASSHQYQETQYF. CDR3 coding DNA: TGTGCCAGCAGCCACCAGTACCAAGAGACCCAGTACTTC.

The chain combines TRBV21-1 with TRBJ2-1; the D call TRBD1 from the table was never checked on the DNA. TRBV21-1 is shown as a pseudogene. This CDR3 region has 15 residues. The CDR3 DNA follows: TGTGCCAGCAGCAATGGGACAGAAGGGGTCCAAGGGCAGTTCTTC. Translated: CASSNGTEGVQGQFF.

The chain carries TRBV19 and TRBJ2-3; D not certain. Germline values: CDR1 LNHDA, CDR2 SQIVND (reference sequence). This CDR3 is 13 amino acids long. Trimming removed 2 bases at V and 5 bases at J, with 8 bases between. The CDR3 DNA reads as TGTGCCAGTAGTATAAGAAAGGGAGATACGCAGTATTTT. This translates into CASSIRKGDTQYF. The entire variable domain, with the rest obtained from reference TRBV19 and TRBJ2-3, is as follows: DGGITQSPKYLFRKEGQNVTLSCEQNLNHDAMYWYRQDPGQGLRLIYYSQIVNDFQKGDIAEGYSVSREKKESFPLTVTSAQKNPTAFYLCASSIRKGDTQYFGPGTRLTVL.

This clonotype has only a few counts. CDR3 region: CASSLRDRGLGSPLHF. The CDR3 nucleotides are TGCGCCAGCAGCCTCCGGGACAGGGGGTTGGGTTCACCCCTCCACTTT. V is TRBV4-1 and J is TRBJ1-6; 11 bases line up with TRBD1. The V gene's germline CDR1 is MGHRA and CDR2 YSYEKL. The CDR3 spans 16 residues. The V and J ends lost 4 bases and 9 bases, in that order; junction bases with no gene match: 8.

There are a few counts of this clonotype. This chain connects TRBV24-1 to TRBJ2-3; D is perhaps TRBD1 (5 bases). Between the trimmed V and J ends, which lost 1 base and 1 base, there was a span of 11 bases. The length of the CDR3 is 16 residues. Germline assignment: CDR1 KGHDR and CDR2 SFDVKD. CDR3 region: CATSDLSTGGTDTQYF. The DNA of the CDR3 is TGTGCCACCAGTGATTTATCAACAGGAGGCACAGATACGCAGTATTTT.

This clonotype occurred a few times. V is TRBV5-1 and J is TRBJ1-6; no definite D call. CDR1 is SGHRS and CDR2 is YFSETQ in the germline V gene. With 4 bases removed from V and 7 bases from J, the gap between germline ends came to 15 bases. The CDR3 contains 15 residues. The DNA of the CDR3 is TGCGCCAGCAGCCCGGCGACCAGATTCAATTCACCCCTCCACTTT. This translates into CASSPATRFNSPLHF.

The sample holds many counts of this clonotype. V is TRBV12-3 or TRBV12-4 and J is TRBJ1-1; 8 nucleotides line up with TRBD1. CDR3 length: 11 amino acids. Trimming took 6 bases from V and 8 from J; bases not matched to a gene: 2. The CDR3 sequence: CASSRTGEAFF. The CDR3 DNA reads as TGTGCCAGCAGCCGGACAGGGGAAGCTTTCTTT.

This clonotype was counted ten times or more. This sequence joins TRBV12-3 or TRBV12-4 and TRBJ2-5, with TRBD2 matching 11 bases. The V segment lost 7 bases and the J segment 5 bases; nucleotides outside the gene matches: 6. CDR3 size: 14 residues. As DNA, the CDR3 is TGTGCCAGCACCCTTAGCGGGGGGGCTGAGACCCAGTACTTC. It encodes CASTLSGGAETQYF.

The V and J genes are TRBV7-3 and TRBJ2-1; D tentatively reads TRBD1 or TRBD2 (5 bases each). CDR3 length equals 15 residues. With 2 bases removed from V and 4 bases from J, the gap between germline ends came to 12 bases. CDR1 is SGHTA and CDR2 is FQGTGA in the germline V gene. The CDR3 reads CASSLWGGSYNEQFF. CDR3 coding DNA: TGTGCCAGCAGCTTATGGGGCGGGTCGTACAATGAGCAGTTCTTC.

The genes are TRBV9 and TRBJ2-2; 8 bases line up with TRBD1. The length of the CDR3 is 16 residues. Germline-derived CDR1 and CDR2 are SGDLS and YYNGEE. The trim removed 0 bases at V and 3 bases at J, leaving 4 bases unmatched. The CDR3 is CASSVAADRDTGELFF. CDR3 DNA: TGTGCCAGCAGCGTAGCCGCGGACAGGGACACCGGGGAGCTGTTTTTT.

The rearrangement joins TRBV19 to TRBJ2-2; D is perhaps TRBD2 (7 bases). The CDR3 is 16 amino acids. V was pared by 3 bases and J by 2 bases, with 13 bases between. Germline CDR1 reads LNHDA; CDR2 reads SQIVND (reference sequence). The CDR3 loop reads CASSIRGDTNTGELFF. CDR3 DNA sequence: TGTGCCAGTAGTATCCGGGGGGACACAAACACCGGGGAGCTGTTTTTT.

This chain joins TRBV4-1 and TRBJ1-2; 7 nucleotides line up with TRBD1. The CDR3 has 15 amino acids. Germline CDR1 is MGHRA and CDR2 is YSYEKL. J gave up 1 base and V 0 bases, and 2 bases lay outside the gene matches. CDR3 sequence reads: CASSQDTGVNYGYTF. DNA for the CDR3: TGCGCCAGCAGCCAAGATACAGGGGTTAACTATGGCTACACCTTC.

CDR3 loop: CAWDRDTEAFF. The CDR3 DNA follows: TGTGCCTGGGACAGGGACACTGAAGCTTTCTTT. V and J are TRBV30 and TRBJ1-1; TRBD1 matches at 7 bases. Looked up from germline, CDR1 is GTSNPN and CDR2 is SVGIG (reference sequence). J lost 3 bases, V lost 5 bases, and 0 bases had no gene match. This CDR3 is built from 11 residues.

This clonotype was seen a handful of times. The rearrangement joins TRBV5-1 to TRBJ2-1; a possible D gene is TRBD1 (6 bases). Trimming removed 4 bases at V and 2 bases at J, with 13 bases between. The CDR3 runs to 15 residues. Looked up from germline, CDR1 is SGHRS and CDR2 is YFSETQ. Here the CDR3 DNA reads TGCGCCAGCAGCCTACAGGGTGCAACCTACAATGAGCAGTTCTTC. Amino acids: CASSLQGATYNEQFF.